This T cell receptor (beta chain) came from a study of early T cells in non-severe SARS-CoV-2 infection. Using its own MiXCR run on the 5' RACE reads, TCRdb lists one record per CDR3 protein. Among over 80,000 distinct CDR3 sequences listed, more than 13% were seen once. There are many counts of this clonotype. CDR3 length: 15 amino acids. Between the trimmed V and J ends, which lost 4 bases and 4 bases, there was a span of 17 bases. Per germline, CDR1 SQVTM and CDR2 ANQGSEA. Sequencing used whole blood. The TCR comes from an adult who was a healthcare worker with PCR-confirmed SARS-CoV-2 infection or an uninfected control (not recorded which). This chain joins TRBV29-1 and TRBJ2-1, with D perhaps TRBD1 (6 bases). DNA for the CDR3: TGCAGCGTTGGAGATTCCGTACAGGGTTACAATGAGCAGTTCTTC. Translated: CSVGDSVQGYNEQFF.